One T cell receptor (beta chain) is described in this entry. By sample share, this clone is large (0.1 to 1%). The antigen this receptor binds is unknown. No per-base quality is available; no much larger clone lies one base away. These data come from a study of OX40 agonist ivuxolimab in advanced cancers. Notes on the research overall: The costimulatory receptor OX40 (CD134) was targeted by ivuxolimab, a fully human IgG2 agonistic monoclonal antibody. The paper covers the monotherapy dose-escalation part of the phase I ivuxolimab trial, which included N ≈ 50 patients. The purpose of peripheral TCRbeta sequencing was to test whether ivuxolimab changed TCR sequence diversity and led to clonal T-cell expansion. Among the roughly 50 dose-escalation patients, some 19 had hepatocellular carcinoma, roughly 15 melanoma, 9 renal cell carcinoma and 9 head and neck cancer. In the dose-escalation cohort, 70% to 85% of patients were male, and the mean age was about 55 years, with a range of about 20 to 90. Intravenous ivuxolimab was administered to patients every 2 weeks at six dose levels: 0.01, 0.1, 0.3, 1.5, 3 and 10 mg/kg. Patients were allowed to have had prior anti-PD-1, anti-PD-L1 or anti-CTLA-4 therapy, and 40% of the dose-escalation patients had previously received checkpoint inhibitors. Three dose-escalation patients achieved partial responses, one with hepatocellular carcinoma and two with cutaneous melanoma. The investigation overall reported the following: Low levels of normalized T-cell clonal expansion were also shown by some nonresponding patients. Partial responders in the 0.1-3.0 mg/kg groups had among the lowest normalized peripheral clonal expansion, especially among CD8+ T cells. After ivuxolimab, CD8+ T cells had more expanded clones than CD4+ T cells on average. At doses of 0.1 to 3.0 mg/kg, clonal expansion of both CD4+ and CD8+ blood T cells was observed from baseline to week 6. The antigen specificity of the clonally expanded peripheral T cells was not determined.

The trial excluded patients who had a history of autoimmune disease or who were on systemic immunosuppression. In every dose cohort, peripheral blood was drawn for TCR sequencing at baseline, cycle 4 day 1, and cycle 7 day 1. Samples came from an open-label, multicenter, first-in-human phase I dose-escalation trial of ivuxolimab. Adults with locally advanced or metastatic melanoma, renal cell, hepatocellular, or head and neck squamous cell carcinoma were enrolled in the trial. Before TCR sequencing, CD4+ T cells and CD8+ T cells from peripheral blood were sorted into separate populations. To sequence the TCRbeta CDR3 region, genomic DNA was isolated from the sorted cells. The immunoSEQ Assay was used for sequencing of TCRbeta CDR3 regions. TCRdb re-hosts the immuneACCESS table, in-frame sequences only. Its copies lack some clones; in the studies checked, an unresolved V gene accounts for under half of them, and the cause for the rest is not known. Recorded for this sample are 5,000 to 6,500 clones; 65% to 70% of them occurred a single time. Together, the top ten hold approximately 34% of the sample.

Trimming takes 3 bases off V and 6 bases off J; junction bases not matched to a gene: 8. CDR1 MRHNA and CDR2 SNTAGT were looked up in the germline V gene. The CDR3 has 15 amino acids, counting the end cysteine and phenylalanine. The retained sequence is limited to the CDR3, 45 bases, with the frame set at the first base. This TCR derives from an adult with an advanced solid tumor such as melanoma, head and neck, liver or kidney cancer. The chain joins TRBV6-4 to TRBJ1-5; 7 middle bases align to TRBD1. Source: CD4+ or CD8+ T cells sorted from blood, taken in a trial of the OX40 agonist ivuxolimab. In nucleotide form, the sequence is TGTGCCAGCAGTGAATCGGCAGGGGGAGGTCAGCCCCAGCATTTT. This is translated as CASSESAGGGQPQHF.